These 3 T cell receptor beta chains share one sample of origin, sequenced in a study of T-cell reconstitution after alpha-beta-depleted transplantation in children. Unique molecular identifiers were used in preparing the TCRbeta library. TCRdb redid the calling of the PCR reads with MiXCR, one entry per CDR3 protein. The data hold roughly 350,000 distinct CDR3 sequences, with over 9% observed a single time. The sample in question was PBMCs from the stem cell graft donor, obtained from the stem cell graft. These receptor sequences come from a human donor who donated a stem cell graft to a child with acute lymphoblastic leukemia.

The rearrangement links TRBV27 to TRBJ2-1, with D maybe TRBD2 (6 bases). V lost 5 bases, J lost 8 bases, and 22 bases lay in between. This CDR3 is 16 amino acids long. Germline-derived CDR1 and CDR2 are MNHEY and SMNVEV (reference sequence). CDR3 nucleotides: TGTGCCAGCAGTCCCCAAGGGTGGGGGGTACATTATGAGCAGTTCTTC. This sequence encodes CASSPQGWGVHYEQFF.

This clonotype was observed a handful of times. The chain employs TRBV20-1 and TRBJ2-3, with 15 positions matching TRBD2. In germline, CDR1 is DFQATT, CDR2 SNEGSKA (reference sequence). The trim removed 1 base at V and 2 bases at J, leaving 7 bases unmatched. The CDR3 loop spans 18 amino acids. The CDR3 sequence is CSARGGLAGGPSTDTQYF. The CDR3 DNA reads as TGCAGTGCTAGAGGGGGACTAGCGGGAGGTCCCTCCACAGATACGCAGTATTTT.

V usage is TRBV4-1 and J usage is TRBJ2-7; D not resolved. The germline gives CDR1 MGHRA, CDR2 YSYEKL. The ends were cut back, 5 bases at V and 0 bases at J, with 8 bases in the middle. CDR3 size: 13 residues. The CDR3 region is CASSYDPSYEQYF. CDR3 DNA: TGCGCCAGCAGCTATGACCCCTCCTACGAGCAGTACTTC.